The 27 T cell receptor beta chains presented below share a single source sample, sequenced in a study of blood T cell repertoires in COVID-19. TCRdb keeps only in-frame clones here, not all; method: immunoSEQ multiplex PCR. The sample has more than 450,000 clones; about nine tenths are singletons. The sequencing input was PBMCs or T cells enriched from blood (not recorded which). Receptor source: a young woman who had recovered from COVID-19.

CDR3: CASSLGGPREGYGYTF. CDR3 nucleotide sequence: TGCGCCAGCAGCTTGGGAGGACCCAGGGAGGGGTATGGCTACACCTTC. The genes are TRBV5-1 and TRBJ1-2, with D possibly being TRBD1 (5 bases). The V and J ends lost 0 bases and 5 bases respectively, with 17 bases between them. Germline V CDR1 and CDR2: SGHRS, YFSETQ. The length of the CDR3 is 16 residues. Full variable domain (remainder filled in from reference TRBV5-1 and TRBJ1-2): KAGVTQTPRYLIKTRGQQVTLSCSPISGHRSVSWYQQTPGQGLQFLFEYFSETQRNKGNFPGRFSGRQFSNSRSEMNVSTLELGDSALYLCASSLGGPREGYGYTFGSGTRLTVV.

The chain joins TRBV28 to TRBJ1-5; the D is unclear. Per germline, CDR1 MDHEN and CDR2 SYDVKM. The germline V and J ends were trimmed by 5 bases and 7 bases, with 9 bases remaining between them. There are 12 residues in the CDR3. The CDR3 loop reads CASSPTGQPQHF. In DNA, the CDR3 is TGTGCCAGCAGTCCTACGGGACAGCCCCAGCATTTT.

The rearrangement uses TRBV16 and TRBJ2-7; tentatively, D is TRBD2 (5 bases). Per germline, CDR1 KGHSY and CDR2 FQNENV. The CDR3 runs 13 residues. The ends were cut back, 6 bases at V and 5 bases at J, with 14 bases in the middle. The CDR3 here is CASSAGAGDEQYF. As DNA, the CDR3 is TGTGCCAGCAGTGCGGGTGCCGGGGACGAGCAGTACTTC. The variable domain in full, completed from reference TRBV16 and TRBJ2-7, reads GEEVAQTPKHLVRGEGQKAKLYCAPIKGHSYVFWYQQVLKNEFKFLISFQNENVFDETGMPKERFSAKCLPNSPCSLEIQATKLEDSAVYFCASSAGAGDEQYFGPGTRLTVT.

For the CDR3, the DNA is TGTGCCAGCAGCTACCTAAATCAGCCCCAGCATTTT. Encoded protein: CASSYLNQPQHF. The chain links TRBV3-1 (or the pseudogene TRBV3-2) to TRBJ1-5; no clear D. This CDR3 region has 12 residues. CDR1 and CDR2 (germline): LGHDT, YNNKEL (reference sequence). V gave up 5 bases and J gave up 4 bases, with 6 bases separating them.

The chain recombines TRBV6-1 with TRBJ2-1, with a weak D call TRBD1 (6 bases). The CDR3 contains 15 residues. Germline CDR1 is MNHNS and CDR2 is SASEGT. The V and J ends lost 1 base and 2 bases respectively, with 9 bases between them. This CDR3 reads CASSEEGHPYNEQFF. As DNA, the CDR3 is TGTGCCAGCAGTGAAGAGGGACACCCCTACAATGAGCAGTTCTTC.

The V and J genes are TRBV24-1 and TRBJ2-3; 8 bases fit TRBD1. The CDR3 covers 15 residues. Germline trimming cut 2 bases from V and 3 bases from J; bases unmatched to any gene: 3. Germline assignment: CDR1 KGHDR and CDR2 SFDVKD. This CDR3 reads CATSDSRTGTDTQYF. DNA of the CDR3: TGTGCCACCAGTGATTCCCGGACAGGGACAGATACGCAGTATTTT.

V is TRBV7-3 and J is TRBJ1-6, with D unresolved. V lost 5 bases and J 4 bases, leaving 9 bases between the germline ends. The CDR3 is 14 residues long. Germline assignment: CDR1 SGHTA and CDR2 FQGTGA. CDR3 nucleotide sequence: TGTGCCAGCAGCATCGACGGGTATAATTCACCCCTCCACTTT. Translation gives CASSIDGYNSPLHF.

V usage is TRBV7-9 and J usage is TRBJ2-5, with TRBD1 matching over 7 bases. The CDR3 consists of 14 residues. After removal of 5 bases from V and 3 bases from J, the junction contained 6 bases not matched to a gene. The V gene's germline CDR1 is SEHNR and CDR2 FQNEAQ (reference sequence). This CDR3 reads CASSLTGEKETQYF. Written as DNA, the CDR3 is TGTGCCAGCAGCCTAACAGGGGAGAAAGAGACCCAGTACTTC.

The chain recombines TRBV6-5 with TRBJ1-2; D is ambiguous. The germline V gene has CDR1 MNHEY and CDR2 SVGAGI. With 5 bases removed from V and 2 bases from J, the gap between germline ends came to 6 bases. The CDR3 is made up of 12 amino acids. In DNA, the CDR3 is TGTGCCAGCAGTAACCTAAACTATGGCTACACCTTC. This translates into CASSNLNYGYTF.

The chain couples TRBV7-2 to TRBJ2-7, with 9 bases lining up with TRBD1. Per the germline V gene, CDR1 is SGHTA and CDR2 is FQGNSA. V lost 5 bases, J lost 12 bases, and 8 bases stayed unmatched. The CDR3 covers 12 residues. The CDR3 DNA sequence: TGTGCCAGCAGCATCACAGGGGGCAGCTGGTACTTC. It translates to CASSITGGSWYF.

CDR3 residues: CASSPPGQANTEAFF. DNA of the CDR3: TGTGCCAGCAGTCCACCGGGACAAGCGAACACTGAAGCTTTCTTT. The chain employs TRBV6-5 and TRBJ1-1; weak D call: TRBD1 (6 bases). CDR3 length: 15 amino acids. Trimming took 5 bases from V and 1 from J, leaving 14 bases between them. Looked up from germline, CDR1 is MNHEY and CDR2 is SVGAGI.

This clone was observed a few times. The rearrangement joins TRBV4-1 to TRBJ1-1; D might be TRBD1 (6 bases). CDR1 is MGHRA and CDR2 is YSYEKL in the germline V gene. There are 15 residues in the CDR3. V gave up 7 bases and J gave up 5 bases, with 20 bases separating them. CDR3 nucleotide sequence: TGCGCCAGCACAGGCGGAGGCAGGGGAAGAACTGAAGCTTTCTTT. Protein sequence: CASTGGGRGRTEAFF.

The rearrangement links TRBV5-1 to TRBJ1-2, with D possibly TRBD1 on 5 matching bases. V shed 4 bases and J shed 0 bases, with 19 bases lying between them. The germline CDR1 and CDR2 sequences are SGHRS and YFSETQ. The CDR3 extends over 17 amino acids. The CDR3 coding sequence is TGCGCCAGCAGCATAAAGGTTCCGGGGGTAGCTAACTATGGCTACACCTTC. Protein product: CASSIKVPGVANYGYTF.

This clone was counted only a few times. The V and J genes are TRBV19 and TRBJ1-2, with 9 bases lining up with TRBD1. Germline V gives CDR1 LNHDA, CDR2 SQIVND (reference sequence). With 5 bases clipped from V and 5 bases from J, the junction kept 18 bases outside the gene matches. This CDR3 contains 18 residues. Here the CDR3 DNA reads TGTGCCAGTAGTTCCACCGGGACAGGGATAGGGGAGAAGTATGGCTACACCTTC. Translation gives CASSSTGTGIGEKYGYTF.

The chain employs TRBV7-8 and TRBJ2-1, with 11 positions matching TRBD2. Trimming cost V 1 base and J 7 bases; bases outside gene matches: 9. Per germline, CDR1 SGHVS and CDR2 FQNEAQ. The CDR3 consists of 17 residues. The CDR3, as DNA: TGTGCCAGCAGCTTAGTCGTAGCGGGGGGGCCTGGGAATGAGCAGTTCTTC. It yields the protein CASSLVVAGGPGNEQFF.

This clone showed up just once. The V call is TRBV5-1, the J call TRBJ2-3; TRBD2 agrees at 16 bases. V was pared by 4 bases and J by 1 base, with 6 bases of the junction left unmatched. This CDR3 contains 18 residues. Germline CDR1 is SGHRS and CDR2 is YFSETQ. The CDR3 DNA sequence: TGCGCCAGCAGCCCCGGGACTAGCGGGGGGGCAGGCACAGATACGCAGTATTTT. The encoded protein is CASSPGTSGGAGTDTQYF.

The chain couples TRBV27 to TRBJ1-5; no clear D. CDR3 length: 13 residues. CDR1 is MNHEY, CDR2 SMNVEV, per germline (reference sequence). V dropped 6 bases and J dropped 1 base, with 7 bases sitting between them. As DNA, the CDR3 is TGTGCCAGCAGCGCCGGGAGCAATCAGCCCCAGCATTTT. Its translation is CASSAGSNQPQHF.

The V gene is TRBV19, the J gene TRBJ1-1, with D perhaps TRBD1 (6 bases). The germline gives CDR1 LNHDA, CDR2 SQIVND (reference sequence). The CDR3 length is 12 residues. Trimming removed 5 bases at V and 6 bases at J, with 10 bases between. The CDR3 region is CASSGGQSEAFF. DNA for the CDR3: TGTGCCAGTAGTGGCGGACAGTCTGAAGCTTTCTTT.

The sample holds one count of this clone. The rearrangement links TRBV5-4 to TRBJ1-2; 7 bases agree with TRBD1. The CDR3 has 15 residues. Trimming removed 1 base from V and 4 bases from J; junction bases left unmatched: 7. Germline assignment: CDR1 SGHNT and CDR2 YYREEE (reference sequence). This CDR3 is CASSLPPGQSYGYTF. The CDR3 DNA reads TGTGCCAGCAGCTTGCCTCCGGGACAGAGCTATGGCTACACCTTC. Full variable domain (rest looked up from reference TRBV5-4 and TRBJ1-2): ETGVTQSPTHLIKTRGQQVTLRCSSQSGHNTVSWYQQALGQGPQFIFQYYREEENGRGNFPPRFSGLQFPNYSSELNVNALELDDSALYLCASSLPPGQSYGYTFGSGTRLTVV.

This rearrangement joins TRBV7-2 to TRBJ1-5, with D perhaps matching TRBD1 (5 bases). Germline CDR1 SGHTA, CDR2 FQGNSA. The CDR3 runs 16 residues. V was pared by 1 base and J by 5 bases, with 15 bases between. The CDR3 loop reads CASSLEGNQEDQPQHF. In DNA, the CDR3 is TGTGCCAGCAGCTTAGAGGGGAACCAAGAGGATCAGCCCCAGCATTTT.

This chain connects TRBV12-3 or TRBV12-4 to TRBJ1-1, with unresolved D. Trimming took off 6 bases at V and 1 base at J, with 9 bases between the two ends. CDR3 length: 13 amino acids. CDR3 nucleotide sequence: TGTGCCAGCAGGCGGGCAGGGAACACTGAAGCTTTCTTT. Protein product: CASRRAGNTEAFF.

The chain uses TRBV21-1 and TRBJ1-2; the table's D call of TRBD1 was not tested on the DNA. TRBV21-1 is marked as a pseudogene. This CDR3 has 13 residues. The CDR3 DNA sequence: TGTGCCAGCAGCAAAGGGGGCAACTATGGCTACACCTTC. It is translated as CASSKGGNYGYTF.

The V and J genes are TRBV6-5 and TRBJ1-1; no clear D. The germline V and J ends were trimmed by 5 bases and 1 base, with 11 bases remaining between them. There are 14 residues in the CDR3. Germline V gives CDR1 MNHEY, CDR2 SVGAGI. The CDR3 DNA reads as TGTGCCAGCAGTCTGGGCCCGGCGAACACTGAAGCTTTCTTT. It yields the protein CASSLGPANTEAFF.

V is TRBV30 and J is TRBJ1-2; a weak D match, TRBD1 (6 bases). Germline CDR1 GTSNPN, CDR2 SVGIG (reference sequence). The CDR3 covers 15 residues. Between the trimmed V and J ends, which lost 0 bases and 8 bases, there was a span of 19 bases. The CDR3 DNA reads TGTGCCTGGAGTGTACAGGGAAGGGGACCAGTGGGCTACACCTTC. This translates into CAWSVQGRGPVGYTF.

CDR3 protein: CASSLASRGVGYGYTF. DNA for the CDR3: TGTGCCAGCAGCTTAGCGAGTCGGGGTGTAGGCTATGGCTACACCTTC. The J gene is TRBJ1-2, the V gene TRBV7-9, with no clear D. CDR1 and CDR2 (germline): SEHNR, FQNEAQ (reference sequence). The CDR3 runs to 16 residues. The V and J ends lost 0 bases and 4 bases respectively, with 15 bases between them.

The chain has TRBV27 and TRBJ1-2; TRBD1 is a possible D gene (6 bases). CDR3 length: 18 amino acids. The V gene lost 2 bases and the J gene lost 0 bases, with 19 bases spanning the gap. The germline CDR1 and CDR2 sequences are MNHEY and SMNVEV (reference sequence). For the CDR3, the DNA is TGTGCCAGCAGTTTAACCCGCCCGACAGGCACCACTAACTATGGCTACACCTTC. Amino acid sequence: CASSLTRPTGTTNYGYTF.

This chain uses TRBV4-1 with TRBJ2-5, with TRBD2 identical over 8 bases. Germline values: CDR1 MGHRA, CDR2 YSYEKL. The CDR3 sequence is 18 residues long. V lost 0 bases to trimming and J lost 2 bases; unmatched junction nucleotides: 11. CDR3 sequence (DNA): TGCGCCAGCAGCCAAGAAGAGACCAGCGGGGGCCTACAAGAGACCCAGTACTTC. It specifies CASSQEETSGGLQETQYF.